This TCR beta chain is from a study of response to subunit inactivated influenza vaccine. Study results and caveats: With each seasonal influenza vaccination, the authors suggested, few new T cells are recruited.

This clonotype has just a few counts. The target antigen is unknown. The CDR3 is made up of 13 amino acids. The ends lost 5 bases at V and 11 bases at J; junction bases unmatched: 11. In germline, CDR1 is SGHVS, CDR2 FNYEAQ. TCRdb itself ran the RT-PCR reads through MiXCR, one entry per CDR3 protein. The sample comprises hundreds of thousands of distinct CDR3 sequences, less than 20% of which are singletons, and approximately 10% rests with the top ten. Sample: PBMCs from blood, taken 11 to 12 days after vaccination. This receptor was taken from a man aged 45-60 years who received an inactivated influenza vaccine. This chain uses TRBV7-6 with TRBJ1-2; 7 positions agree with TRBD1. The CDR3 DNA reads as TGTGCCAGCAGCCCACGACAGGGAGGGAGTTACACCTTC. It specifies CASSPRQGGSYTF.